What follows is one T cell receptor (beta chain) and its context. The entry originates in a study of T-cell memory formation after mild COVID-19. Study details: TCR clusters showed largely donor specificity.

Constant-segment primers and 5'RACE yielded cDNA libraries for TCR alpha and TCR beta, each carrying sample barcodes and UMIs. TCRdb recomputed calls from the 5' RACE reads with MiXCR, one row per CDR3 protein. This sample has about 470,000 distinct CDR3 sequences, with around a sixth found just once. The CDR3 runs 15 residues. Trimming took off 0 bases at V and 5 bases at J, with 10 bases between the two ends. Germline V gene data show CDR1 as MNHEY and CDR2 as SVGAGI. The material sequenced was PBMCs or a T cell subset sorted from them (not recorded which). The V call is TRBV6-5, the J call TRBJ1-4; D gene unclear. This receptor was taken from an adult woman who had mild COVID-19 (a few samples of this study predate the infection). Cell type and time point are not known. The CDR3 protein is CASSYSTVGNEKLFF. The CDR3 coding sequence is TGTGCCAGCAGTTACTCGACCGTCGGCAATGAAAAACTGTTTTTT.